This T cell receptor (beta chain) was obtained from a study of cytomegalovirus exposure and HLA in healthy donors. Study-level results: A later analysis linked a missense variant in DCLRE1C to the trimming of TCR beta V and J genes.

Researchers ran the PCR with 60 Vbeta and 13 Jbeta primers. Clones were read by immunoSEQ multiplex PCR, and TCRdb kept only the in-frame ones, dropping some. The table records 180,000 or so clones, approximately 79% of them present only once. Germline loops: CDR1 MNHEY, CDR2 SMNVEV (reference sequence). The CDR3 has 16 amino acids. Trimming cost V 4 bases and J 0 bases; bases outside gene matches: 4. Comment on this clone: Its antigen remains unknown.

The sequenced sample consisted of PBMCs. V usage is TRBV27 and J usage is TRBJ2-3; 10 bases fit TRBD2. The TCR originated in a man aged 35 to 55 in good health and CMV-seropositive. The CDR3 DNA sequence: TGTGCCAGCAGTTCCTGGACTAGCGGTAGCACAGATACGCAGTATTTT. It specifies CASSSWTSGSTDTQYF.